This TCR beta chain is from a study of naive and memory T cell subsets. This clonotype was detected a few times. A UMI-containing oligonucleotide was joined by 3' ligation to the TCR cDNA template. Ligated cDNA underwent four rounds of PCR with nested alpha and beta constant region primers and SP2. TCRdb used MiXCR to reprocess the 5' RACE reads, holding one entry per CDR3 protein. The sample includes about 59,000 distinct CDR3 sequences, 8% to 9% of them seen just once. V shed 6 bases, J shed 0 bases, and the junction held 17 bases outside the gene matches. The CDR3 contains 18 residues. Germline CDR1 is SQVTM and CDR2 is ANQGSEA.

The chain carries TRBV29-1 and TRBJ2-1, with 7 nucleotides matching TRBD1. This clonotype originated in a female donor in good health. CDR3 DNA sequence: TGCAGCGTGGCAGGGGGTTACCATCGGTTCGGCTCCTACAATGAGCAGTTCTTC. Protein: CSVAGGYHRFGSYNEQFF.